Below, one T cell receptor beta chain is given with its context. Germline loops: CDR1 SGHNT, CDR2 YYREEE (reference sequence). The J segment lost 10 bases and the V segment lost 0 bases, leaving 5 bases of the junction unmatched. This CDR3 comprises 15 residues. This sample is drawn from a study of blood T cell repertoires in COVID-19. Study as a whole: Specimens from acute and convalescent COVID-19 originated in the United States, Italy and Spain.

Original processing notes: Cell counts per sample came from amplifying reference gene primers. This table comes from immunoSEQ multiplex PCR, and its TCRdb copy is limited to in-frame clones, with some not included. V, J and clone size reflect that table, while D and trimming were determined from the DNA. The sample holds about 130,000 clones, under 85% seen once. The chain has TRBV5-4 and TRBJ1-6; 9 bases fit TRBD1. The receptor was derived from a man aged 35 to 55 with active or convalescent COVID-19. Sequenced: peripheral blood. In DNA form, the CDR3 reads TGTGCCAGCAGCTTGGCCGGGACAGGGCGGTCACCCCTCCACTTT. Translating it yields CASSLAGTGRSPLHF.